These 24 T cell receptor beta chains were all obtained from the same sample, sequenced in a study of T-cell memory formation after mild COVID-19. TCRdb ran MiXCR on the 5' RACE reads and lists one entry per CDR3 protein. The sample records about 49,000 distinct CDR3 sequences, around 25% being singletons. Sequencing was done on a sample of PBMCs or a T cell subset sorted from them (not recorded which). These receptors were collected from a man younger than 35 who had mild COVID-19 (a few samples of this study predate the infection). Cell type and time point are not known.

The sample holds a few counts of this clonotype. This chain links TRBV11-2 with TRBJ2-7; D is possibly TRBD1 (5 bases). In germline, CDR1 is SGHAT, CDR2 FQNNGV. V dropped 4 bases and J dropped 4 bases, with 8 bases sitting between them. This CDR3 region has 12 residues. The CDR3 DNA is TGTGCCAGCAGCTGGCGACAGTACGAGCAGTACGTC. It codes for CASSWRQYEQYV.

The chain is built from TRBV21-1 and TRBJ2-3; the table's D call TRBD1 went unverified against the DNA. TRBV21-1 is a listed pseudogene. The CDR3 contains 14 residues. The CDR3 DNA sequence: TGTGCCAGCAGCAAGGCGGCCCCGCAGGGGACGCAGTATTTT. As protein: CASSKAAPQGTQYF.

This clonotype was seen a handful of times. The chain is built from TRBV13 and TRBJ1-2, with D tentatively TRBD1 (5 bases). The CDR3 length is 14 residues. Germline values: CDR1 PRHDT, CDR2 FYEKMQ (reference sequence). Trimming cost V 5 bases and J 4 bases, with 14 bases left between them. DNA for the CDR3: TGTGCCAGCAGCAGATTGGGACCGATCTATGGCTACACCTTC. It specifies CASSRLGPIYGYTF.

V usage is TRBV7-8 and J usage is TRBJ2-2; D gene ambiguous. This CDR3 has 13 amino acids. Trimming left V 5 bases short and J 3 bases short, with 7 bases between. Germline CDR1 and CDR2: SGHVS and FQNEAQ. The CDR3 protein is CASSPSHTGELFF. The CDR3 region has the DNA TGTGCCAGCAGCCCAAGTCACACCGGGGAGCTGTTTTTT.

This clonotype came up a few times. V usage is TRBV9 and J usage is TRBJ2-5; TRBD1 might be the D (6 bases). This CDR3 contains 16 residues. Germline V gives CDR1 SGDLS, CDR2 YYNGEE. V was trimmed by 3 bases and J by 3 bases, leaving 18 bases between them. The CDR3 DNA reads TGTGCCAGCAGCGGGTCGGGACAACTCCCCAAAGAGACCCAGTACTTC. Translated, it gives CASSGSGQLPKETQYF.

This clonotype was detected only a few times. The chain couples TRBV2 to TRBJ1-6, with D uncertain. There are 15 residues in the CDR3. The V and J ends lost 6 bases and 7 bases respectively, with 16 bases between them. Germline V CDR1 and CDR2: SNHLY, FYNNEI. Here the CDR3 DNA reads TGTGCCAGCAGGACAAGCTCGGACGCCAATTCACCCCTCCACTTT. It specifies CASRTSSDANSPLHF.

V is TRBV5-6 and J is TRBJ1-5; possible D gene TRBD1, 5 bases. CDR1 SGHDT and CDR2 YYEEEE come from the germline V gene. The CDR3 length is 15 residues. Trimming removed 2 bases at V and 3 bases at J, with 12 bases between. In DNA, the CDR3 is TGTGCCAGCAGCTTAGGGCAGGGTTACAATCAGCCCCAGCATTTT. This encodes CASSLGQGYNQPQHF.

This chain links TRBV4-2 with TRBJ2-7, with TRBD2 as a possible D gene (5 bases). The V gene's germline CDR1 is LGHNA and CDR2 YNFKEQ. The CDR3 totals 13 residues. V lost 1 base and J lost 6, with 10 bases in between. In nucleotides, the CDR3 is TGTGCCAGCAGCCAAGTTTCGGGATCCGAGCAGTACGTC. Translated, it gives CASSQVSGSEQYV.

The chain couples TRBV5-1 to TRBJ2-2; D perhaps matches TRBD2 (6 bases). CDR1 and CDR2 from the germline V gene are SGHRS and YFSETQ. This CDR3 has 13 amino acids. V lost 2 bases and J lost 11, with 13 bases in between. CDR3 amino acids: CASSFRGAGELFF. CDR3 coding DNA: TGCGCCAGCAGCTTTCGGGGAGCGGGCGAGCTGTTTTTT.

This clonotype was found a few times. This CDR3 reads CASSRRGGAGELFF. CDR3 DNA: TGTGCCAGCAGCCGCCGAGGGGGGGCCGGGGAGCTGTTTTTT. This rearrangement joins TRBV5-4 to TRBJ2-2; maybe TRBD2 (7 bases). The CDR3 is 14 residues long. CDR1 is SGHNT and CDR2 is YYREEE in the germline V gene (reference sequence). The V gene lost 4 bases and the J gene lost 6 bases, with 13 bases spanning the gap.

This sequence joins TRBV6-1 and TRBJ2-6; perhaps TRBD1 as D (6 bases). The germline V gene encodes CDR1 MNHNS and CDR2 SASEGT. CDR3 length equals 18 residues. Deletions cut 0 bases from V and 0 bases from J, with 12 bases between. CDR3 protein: CASSEAAGESSGANVLTF. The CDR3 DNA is TGTGCCAGCAGTGAAGCGGCAGGGGAGAGCTCTGGGGCCAACGTCCTGACTTTC.

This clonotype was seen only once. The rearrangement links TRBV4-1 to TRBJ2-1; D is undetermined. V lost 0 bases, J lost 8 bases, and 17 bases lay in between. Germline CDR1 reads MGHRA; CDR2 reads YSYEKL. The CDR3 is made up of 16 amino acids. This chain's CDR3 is CASSQDLSRFVDEQFF. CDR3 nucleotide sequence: TGCGCCAGCAGCCAAGATTTATCTAGATTTGTCGATGAGCAGTTCTTC.

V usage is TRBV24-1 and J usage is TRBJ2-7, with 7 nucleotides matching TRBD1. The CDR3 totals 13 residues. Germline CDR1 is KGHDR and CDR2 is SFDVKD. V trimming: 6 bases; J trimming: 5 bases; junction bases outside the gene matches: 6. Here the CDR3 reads CATSSRGGDEQYF. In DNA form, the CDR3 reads TGTGCCACCAGTAGTCGAGGGGGCGACGAGCAGTACTTC.

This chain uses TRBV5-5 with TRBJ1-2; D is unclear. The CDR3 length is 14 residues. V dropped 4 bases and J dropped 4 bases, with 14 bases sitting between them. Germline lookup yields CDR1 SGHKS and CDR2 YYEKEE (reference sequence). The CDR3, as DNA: TGTGCCAGCAGCCAGATACAGACAATCTATGGCTACACCTTC. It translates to CASSQIQTIYGYTF.

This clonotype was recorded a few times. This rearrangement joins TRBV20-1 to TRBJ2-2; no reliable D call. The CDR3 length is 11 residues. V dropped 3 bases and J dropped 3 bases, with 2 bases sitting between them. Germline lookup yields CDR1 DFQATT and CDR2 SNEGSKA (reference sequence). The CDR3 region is CSARYTGELFF. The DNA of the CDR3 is TGCAGTGCTAGGTACACCGGGGAGCTGTTTTTT.

CDR3 sequence: CASSLRRLRITDTQYF. The CDR3 DNA is TGTGCCAGCAGTTTACGACGGCTACGAATCACAGATACGCAGTATTTT. The V call is TRBV12-3 or TRBV12-4, the J call TRBJ2-3, with D uncertain. V was cut by 2 bases and J by 2 bases, with 14 bases left in between. The length of the CDR3 is 16 residues.

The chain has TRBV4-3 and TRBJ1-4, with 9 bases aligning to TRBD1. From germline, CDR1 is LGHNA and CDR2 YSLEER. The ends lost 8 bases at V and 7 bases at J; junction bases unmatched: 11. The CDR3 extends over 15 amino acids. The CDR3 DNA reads TGCGCCAGCGCCCAGGACAGGGGAAGGAGTGAAAAACTGTTTTTT. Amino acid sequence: CASAQDRGRSEKLFF.

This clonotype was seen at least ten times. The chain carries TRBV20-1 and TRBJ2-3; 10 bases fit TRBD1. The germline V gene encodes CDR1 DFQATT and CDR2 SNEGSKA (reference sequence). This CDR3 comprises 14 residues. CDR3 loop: CTWDRGLDTDTQYF. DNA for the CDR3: TGCACCTGGGACAGGGGCCTCGACACAGATACGCAGTATTTT.

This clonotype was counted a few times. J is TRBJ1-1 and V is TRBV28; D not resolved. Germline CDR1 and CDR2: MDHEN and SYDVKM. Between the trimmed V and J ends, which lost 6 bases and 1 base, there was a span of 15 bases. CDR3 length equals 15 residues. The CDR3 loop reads CASSLESLGNTEAFF. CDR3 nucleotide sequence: TGTGCCAGCAGCCTAGAATCTCTGGGGAACACTGAAGCTTTCTTT. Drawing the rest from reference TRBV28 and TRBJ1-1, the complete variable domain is DVKVTQSSRYLVKRTGEKVFLECVQDMDHENMFWYRQDPGLGLRLIYFSYDVKMKEKGDIPEGYSVSREKKERFSLILESASTNQTSMYLCASSLESLGNTEAFFGQGTRLTVV.

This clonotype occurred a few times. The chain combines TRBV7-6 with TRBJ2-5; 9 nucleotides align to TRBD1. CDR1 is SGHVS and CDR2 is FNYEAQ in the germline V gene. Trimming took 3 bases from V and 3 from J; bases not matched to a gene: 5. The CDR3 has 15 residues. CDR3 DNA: TGTGCCAGCAGCTTCCTCGACAGGGGGAAAGAGACCCAGTACTTC. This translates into CASSFLDRGKETQYF.

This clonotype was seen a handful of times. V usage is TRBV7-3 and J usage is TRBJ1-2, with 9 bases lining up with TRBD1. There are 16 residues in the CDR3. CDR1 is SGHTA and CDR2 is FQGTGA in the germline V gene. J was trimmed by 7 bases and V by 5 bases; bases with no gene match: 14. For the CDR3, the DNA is TGTGCCAGCAGCGCCCCACATGGACAGGGGATCAGTGGCTACACCTTC. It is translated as CASSAPHGQGISGYTF.

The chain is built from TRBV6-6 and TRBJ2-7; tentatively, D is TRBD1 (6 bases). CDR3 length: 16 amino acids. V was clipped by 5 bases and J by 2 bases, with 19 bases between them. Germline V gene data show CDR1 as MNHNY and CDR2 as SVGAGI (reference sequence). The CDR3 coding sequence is TGTGCCAGCAGTGGACTTACAGGGTCAGGTACCTACGAGCAGTACGTC. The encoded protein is CASSGLTGSGTYEQYV.

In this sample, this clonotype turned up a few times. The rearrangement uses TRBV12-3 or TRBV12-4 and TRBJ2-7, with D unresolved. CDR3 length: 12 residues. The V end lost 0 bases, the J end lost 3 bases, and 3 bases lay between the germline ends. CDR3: CASSLALYEQYF. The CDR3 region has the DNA TGTGCCAGCAGTTTAGCCCTCTACGAGCAGTACTTC.

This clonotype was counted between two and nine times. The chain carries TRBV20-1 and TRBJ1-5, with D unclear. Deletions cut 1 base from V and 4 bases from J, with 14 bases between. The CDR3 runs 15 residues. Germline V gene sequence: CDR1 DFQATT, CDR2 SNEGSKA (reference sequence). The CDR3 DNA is TGCAGTGCTAGAGGACCGAAGGGTGTGAATCAGCCCCAGCATTTT. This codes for CSARGPKGVNQPQHF.